Sequencing of this T cell receptor beta chain was carried out in a study of naive and memory T cell subsets. Study-level findings and limits: Each distinct alpha or beta sequence counts as one clonotype. Gini index rose across naive, CM, EM and EMRA in CD4 and CD8.

An equimolar mix of two oligonucleotides served as the beta constant-region primer for TRBC1 and TRBC2. Four rounds of PCR amplified the ligated cDNA using nested alpha and beta constant-region primers plus SP2. TCRdb reprocessed the UMI-ligation and nested PCR reads with MiXCR, giving one entry per CDR3 protein. Found here are approximately 80,000 distinct CDR3 sequences, about 10% of them singletons; the top ten hold 1.2%. The CDR3 has 12 amino acids. Looked up from germline, CDR1 is SEHNR and CDR2 is FQNEAQ (reference sequence). Trimming cost V 5 bases and J 6 bases, with 11 bases left between them. Sequential positive selection took CD4 T cells first, then CD8 T cells. This clonotype was observed a few times. What it recognizes is unknown.

This TCR was sampled from a human donor in good health. The V call is TRBV7-9, the J call TRBJ2-7; D remains unclear. Sequenced sample: naive CD8+ T cells from blood. CDR3 nucleotides: TGTGCCAGCAGCCCCCCGACCCTCGAGCAGTACTTC. Translation: CASSPPTLEQYF. Together with reference TRBV7-9 and TRBJ2-7, the CDR3 gives the full variable domain: DTGVSQNPRHKITKRGQNVTFRCDPISEHNRLYWYRQTLGQGPEFLTYFQNEAQLEKSRLLSDRFSAERPKGSFSTLEIQRTEQGDSAMYLCASSPPTLEQYFGPGTRLTVT.